These 18 T cell receptor beta chains were sequenced from one sample in a study of T cells in women clearing cervical HPV infection. This table comes from immunoSEQ multiplex PCR, and its TCRdb copy is limited to in-frame clones, with some not included. The clone table shows approximately 52,000 clones, with the ten largest holding around 1.5%. The sequencing input was blood buffy coat. These receptors were taken from a woman aged 18-69 years with a cervical HPV16 infection that either progressed to CIN3+ or cleared (not recorded which).

Comments on this clone: The read ends 3 residues shy of where the CDR3 ends; the end is completed using the germline J gene. This chain connects TRBV28 to TRBJ2-7; 8 positions match TRBD1. From germline, CDR1 is MDHEN and CDR2 SYDVKM. The CDR3 extends over 15 amino acids. Unmatched junction bases numbered 9, after V lost 5 bases and J lost 3 bases. The sequenced part of the CDR3 DNA is TGTGCCAGCAGTCCTCCCCAGGGGGCAGGCTACGAG. The encoded protein is CASSPPQGAGYE. The whole CDR3 region reads CASSPPQGAGYEQYF.

Regarding this clone: The read terminates 3 residues ahead of where the CDR3 ends, so the germline J gene completes it. V is TRBV30 and J is TRBJ2-1; 10 positions match TRBD2. CDR1 is GTSNPN, CDR2 SVGIG, per germline (reference sequence). The CDR3 runs to 18 residues. J lost 2 bases, V lost 3 bases, and 13 bases had no gene match. CDR3 DNA (partial): TGTGCCTGGAGAGGAGGAGGGGTAGCGGGAGGCACCTACAATGAG. Amino acids: CAWRGGGVAGGTYNE. The full CDR3 is CAWRGGGVAGGTYNEQFF.

CDR3 region: CASTRRGLAGAENEQFF. The CDR3 bases that were read are TGTGCCAGCACCCGAAGGGGTCTAGCGGGGGCAGAAAATGAG. J is TRBJ2-1 and V is TRBV2; TRBD2 matches at 10 bases. Read data end 3 residues before the CDR3 end; the end is taken from the germline J gene. Trimming cost V 7 bases and J 7 bases; bases outside gene matches: 16. Germline V gene data show CDR1 as SNHLY and CDR2 as FYNNEI. The CDR3 totals 17 residues.

Concerning this clone itself: The missing CDR3 end, 3 residues past where the read stops, is filled in from the germline J gene. The rearrangement uses TRBV19 and TRBJ2-2; weak D call: TRBD1 (5 bases). Germline-derived CDR1 and CDR2 are LNHDA and SQIVND (reference sequence). V was pared by 3 bases and J by 5 bases, with 10 bases between. This CDR3 region has 14 residues. Partial CDR3 DNA: TGTGCCAGTAGTATGCAGGGTGGGACCGGGGAG. It translates to CASSMQGGTGE. The complete CDR3 sequence is CASSMQGGTGELFF.

With regard to this clone: The read stops 3 residues short of the end of the CDR3; the missing end is completed from the germline J gene. The chain employs TRBV5-1 and TRBJ2-5; possibly TRBD1 for D (7 bases). The V end was cut by 4 bases, the J end by 7 bases, with 20 bases between. The CDR3 runs to 15 residues. Per the germline V gene, CDR1 is SGHRS and CDR2 is YFSETQ. The sequenced CDR3 bases are TGCGCCAGCAGCCCCGGTCAGGGGGGCCCCGCGACC. Amino acid sequence: CASSPGQGGPAT. The complete CDR3 protein is CASSPGQGGPATQYF.

In regard to this clone: The read terminates 3 residues ahead of where the CDR3 ends, so the germline J gene completes it. The chain recombines TRBV7-8 with TRBJ2-7; D possibly corresponds to TRBD2 (6 bases). Germline assignment: CDR1 SGHVS and CDR2 FQNEAQ. The length of the CDR3 is 14 residues. The germline V and J ends were trimmed by 6 bases and 0 bases, with 12 bases remaining between them. The CDR3 loop is CASSPLASSYEQYF. The CDR3 bases that were read are TGTGCCAGCAGTCCTCTAGCGAGCTCCTACGAG.

On this clone: Read sequence stops 3 residues before the CDR3 end, and the germline J gene provides the missing end. The chain recombines TRBV5-4 with TRBJ2-5, with TRBD1 matching over 7 bases. Germline CDR1 SGHNT, CDR2 YYREEE (reference sequence). The CDR3 runs 16 residues. The J segment lost 2 bases and the V segment lost 4 bases, leaving 11 bases of the junction unmatched. The DNA read from the CDR3 is TGTGCCAGCAGCGGAATGACAGGGCTCTCTCAAGAGACC. Its translation: CASSGMTGLSQET. The complete CDR3 sequence is CASSGMTGLSQETQYF.

Comments on this clone: The missing CDR3 end, 3 residues past where the read stops, is filled in from the germline J gene. The V call is TRBV7-9, the J call TRBJ1-2, with D possibly matching TRBD1 (5 bases). The CDR3 has 15 residues. The V end lost 5 bases, the J end lost 0 bases, and 13 bases lay between the germline ends. Germline values: CDR1 SEHNR, CDR2 FQNEAQ (reference sequence). The chain's CDR3 is CASSPLGGANYGYTF. The covered CDR3 bases are TGTGCCAGCAGCCCTCTGGGGGGGGCTAACTATGGC.

With regard to this clone: The missing CDR3 end, 3 residues past where the read stops, is filled in from the germline J gene. The chain links TRBV11-2 to TRBJ2-1, with 7 bases fitting TRBD2. Trimming cost V 1 base and J 5 bases; bases outside gene matches: 5. Germline V CDR1 and CDR2: SGHAT, FQNNGV. This CDR3 has 15 amino acids. The CDR3 region is CASSLVGLADNEQFF. The sequenced CDR3 bases are TGTGCCAGCAGCTTAGTGGGGCTAGCGGACAATGAG.

As concerns this clone: The CDR3 end lies 3 residues beyond the end of the read and is filled in from the germline J gene. The gene calls are TRBV28 and TRBJ2-1; maybe TRBD2 (6 bases). Per germline, CDR1 MDHEN and CDR2 SYDVKM. Trimming removed 7 bases from V and 7 bases from J, with 17 bases in between. CDR3 length: 14 residues. The covered CDR3 bases are TGTGCCAGCAAACCGACTAGAGGACCTAATGAG. Translating gives CASKPTRGPNE. The whole CDR3 protein reads CASKPTRGPNEQFF. The variable domain in full, with the rest retrieved from reference TRBV28 and TRBJ2-1, is DVKVTQSSRYLVKRTGEKVFLECVQDMDHENMFWYRQDPGLGLRLIYFSYDVKMKEKGDIPEGYSVSREKKERFSLILESASTNQTSMYLCASKPTRGPNEQFFGPGTRLTVL.

Of note for this clone: With the read ending 3 residues before the CDR3 end, the germline J gene is used to fill in that end. The V call is TRBV7-2, the J call TRBJ1-5; 7 nucleotides line up with TRBD1. V lost 6 bases and J lost 6; bases outside the gene matches: 5. Germline lookup yields CDR1 SGHTA and CDR2 FQGNSA. This CDR3 comprises 13 residues. CDR3: CASRGTVGQPQHF. Incomplete CDR3 DNA: TGTGCCAGCAGGGGGACAGTAGGTCAGCCC.

Notes on this clone: The read halts 3 residues ahead of the CDR3 end, with the missing end drawn from the germline J gene. The chain joins TRBV6-2 or TRBV6-3 to TRBJ2-2; maybe TRBD1 (5 bases). Germline lookup yields CDR1 MNHEY and CDR2 SVGEGT. The CDR3 has 14 amino acids. V was clipped by 2 bases and J by 1 base, with 5 bases between them. The covered CDR3 bases are TGTGCCAGCAGTTACAGGGGGAACACCGGGGAG. Residues: CASSYRGNTGE. The whole CDR3 sequence reads CASSYRGNTGELFF.

Regarding this clone: The read terminates 3 residues ahead of where the CDR3 ends, so the germline J gene completes it. The chain has TRBV20-1 and TRBJ2-3, with D tentatively TRBD1 (6 bases). The CDR3 is made up of 16 amino acids. Trimming took 1 base from V and 1 from J, leaving 15 bases between them. Germline loops: CDR1 DFQATT, CDR2 SNEGSKA (reference sequence). The DNA read from the CDR3 is TGCAGTGCTAGAGTGGGACACAGGAGTCGCACAGATACG. It specifies CSARVGHRSRTDT. The complete CDR3 protein is CSARVGHRSRTDTQYF.

A note on this clone: The read terminates 3 residues before the CDR3 end, so the remaining end is supplied by the germline J gene. This chain uses TRBV2 with TRBJ2-5; TRBD1 aligns across 9 bases. The CDR3 covers 13 residues. Germline V gene lookup returns CDR1 SNHLY and CDR2 FYNNEI. This chain's CDR3 is CASRRDRVDTQYF. The CDR3 bases that were read are TGTGCCAGCAGGAGGGACAGGGTGGATACC.

As to this clone: The read ends 3 residues early relative to the CDR3; the germline J gene fills the gap. V and J are TRBV18 and TRBJ1-6; D is undetermined. The CDR3 spans 15 residues. Deletions cut 3 bases from V and 3 bases from J, with 9 bases between. Germline V gene data show CDR1 as KGHSH and CDR2 as LQKENI. This chain's CDR3 is CASSPDGLYNSPLHF. The part of the CDR3 DNA that was read is TGTGCCAGCTCACCGGACGGACTCTATAATTCACCC.

As for this clone: The read ends 3 residues shy of where the CDR3 ends; the end is completed using the germline J gene. This sequence joins TRBV30 and TRBJ1-6; D is unresolved. CDR3 size: 15 residues. V was shortened by 7 bases and J by 8 bases, with 21 bases between the two germline ends. From germline, CDR1 is GTSNPN and CDR2 SVGIG (reference sequence). CDR3 loop: CAYSGVSLMDSPLHF. The sequenced part of the CDR3 DNA is TGTGCCTACTCCGGGGTCAGTTTGATGGATTCACCC.

Concerning this clone: Coverage ceases 3 residues before the CDR3 finishes, and the germline J gene fills in the end. The chain employs TRBV20-1 and TRBJ2-5; the D gene is possibly TRBD2 (6 bases). Germline V lookup: CDR1 DFQATT, CDR2 SNEGSKA (reference sequence). V shed 0 bases and J shed 4 bases, with 12 bases lying between them. The CDR3 runs to 14 residues. The CDR3 sequence is CSARDGNGGETQYF. The covered CDR3 bases are TGCAGTGCTAGAGATGGGAACGGGGGAGAGACC.

Comments on this clone: The missing CDR3 end, 3 residues past where the read stops, is filled in from the germline J gene. The chain couples TRBV7-2 to TRBJ2-3; possible D gene TRBD2, 6 bases. The V and J ends lost 5 bases and 8 bases respectively, with 14 bases between them. The CDR3 is made up of 13 amino acids. Germline V gene data show CDR1 as SGHTA and CDR2 as FQGNSA. The CDR3 DNA, read in part, is TGTGCCAGCAGCACCCGACTAGTGGTTACG. Translating gives CASSTRLVVT. The whole CDR3 sequence is CASSTRLVVTQYF. The variable domain in full, with the rest retrieved from reference TRBV7-2 and TRBJ2-3, is GAGVSQSPSNKVTEKGKDVELRCDPISGHTALYWYRQSLGQGLEFLIYFQGNSAPDKSGLPSDRFSAERTGGSVSTLTIQRTQQEDSAVYLCASSTRLVVTQYFGPGTRLTVL.